This record concerns one T cell receptor beta chain sequence. The target antigen is unknown. The source of the sample is a study of cytomegalovirus exposure and HLA in healthy donors. Study-wide results and limits: In vitro work confirmed that a few CMV-associated chains recognize CMV antigens.

Measured with immunoSEQ multiplex PCR; TCRdb has only the in-frame clones, and not every one. The table records tens of thousands of clones, approximately 90% of them present only once. The sequencing input was PBMCs. The source of this sequence is a woman between 18 and 29 years old in good health and CMV-seropositive.

In DNA form, the CDR3 reads TGCAGCGTTGCTAGGAGCTCCTACGAGCAGTACTTC. This gives the protein CSVARSSYEQYF. V usage is TRBV29-1 and J usage is TRBJ2-7; D uncertain. The CDR3 totals 12 residues. V lost 4 bases to trimming and J lost 0 bases, with 7 bases between them. CDR1 and CDR2 (germline): SQVTM, ANQGSEA.